The 8 T cell receptor beta chains below all came from one sample that was sequenced in a study of cytomegalovirus exposure and HLA in healthy donors. A multiplex PCR was run with 60 Vbeta primers and 13 Jbeta primers. Profiled with immunoSEQ multiplex PCR; TCRdb holds only in-frame clones, not every one. The sample has roughly 100,000 clones, approximately 70% seen once. The sequencing sample was made of PBMCs. These receptors originate from a man aged 35-49 years in good health and CMV-seropositive.

The chain recombines TRBV27 with TRBJ1-5; no firm D call. Germline CDR1 is MNHEY and CDR2 is SMNVEV (reference sequence). Trimming left V 8 bases short and J 1 base short, with 15 bases between. The CDR3 length is 15 residues. The CDR3 coding sequence is TGTGCCAGCGCTCTAGAATTAGGAAGCAATCAGCCCCAGCATTTT. Protein: CASALELGSNQPQHF.

This clone came up a few times. The chain carries TRBV7-9 and TRBJ2-5; D remains ambiguous. In germline, CDR1 is SEHNR, CDR2 FQNEAQ (reference sequence). V was pared by 1 base and J by 2 bases, with 8 bases between. This CDR3 contains 14 residues. The DNA for the CDR3 is TGTGCCAGCAGCTTAGGGGCACAGCAAGAGACCCAGTACTTC. As protein: CASSLGAQQETQYF.

V usage is TRBV5-1 and J usage is TRBJ2-1, with 13 bases aligning to TRBD2. This CDR3 contains 17 residues. V shed 4 bases and J 1 base; nucleotides not matched to a gene: 5. Germline CDR1 is SGHRS and CDR2 is YFSETQ. CDR3 protein: CASSGRTSGSSYNEQFF. The CDR3 DNA reads TGCGCCAGCAGCGGGAGGACTAGCGGGAGTTCCTACAATGAGCAGTTCTTC.

Note on this clone: The DNA is omitted, as the CDR3 cannot be located on it reliably, and the CDR3 follows TCRdb's listing. This rearrangement joins TRBV28 to TRBJ1-2. Including both end residues, the CDR3 is 12 amino acids long. Germline V gene data show CDR1 as MDHEN and CDR2 as SYDVKM. CDR3 in amino acids: CASSSRVAPGAF.

The V and J genes are TRBV7-2 and TRBJ2-7; D not certain. Germline CDR1 SGHTA, CDR2 FQGNSA. The CDR3 sequence is 12 residues long. Trimming cost V 5 bases and J 4 bases, with 9 bases left between them. CDR3 in amino acids: CASSQSRYEQYF. The CDR3 DNA follows: TGTGCCAGCAGCCAAAGCCGATACGAGCAGTACTTC.

The V gene is TRBV6-1, the J gene TRBJ2-5; 11 nucleotides agree with TRBD2. The V segment lost 4 bases and the J segment 5 bases; nucleotides outside the gene matches: 9. Germline V lookup: CDR1 MNHNS, CDR2 SASEGT. The CDR3 runs 16 residues. The DNA for the CDR3 is TGTGCCAGCAGTGCCCAGATAGCGGGAGGGGACGAGACCCAGTACTTC. Encoded protein: CASSAQIAGGDETQYF.

The gene calls are TRBV4-1 and TRBJ1-5; tentatively, D is TRBD1 (6 bases). Per the germline V gene, CDR1 is MGHRA and CDR2 is YSYEKL. The V end lost 0 bases, the J end lost 4 bases, and 13 bases lay between the germline ends. CDR3 size: 16 residues. In DNA, the CDR3 is TGCGCCAGCAGCCAAGAGGGGGCACAGTCGAATCAGCCCCAGCATTTT. Protein: CASSQEGAQSNQPQHF.

This clone was observed once. This chain joins TRBV7-9 and TRBJ2-1; D is unresolved. V was shortened by 1 base and J by 9 bases, with 7 bases between the two germline ends. Germline CDR1 and CDR2: SEHNR and FQNEAQ (reference sequence). This CDR3 has 12 residues. Here the CDR3 DNA reads TGTGCCAGCAGCTTAGGACAAAGTGAGCAGTTCTTC. This translates into CASSLGQSEQFF.